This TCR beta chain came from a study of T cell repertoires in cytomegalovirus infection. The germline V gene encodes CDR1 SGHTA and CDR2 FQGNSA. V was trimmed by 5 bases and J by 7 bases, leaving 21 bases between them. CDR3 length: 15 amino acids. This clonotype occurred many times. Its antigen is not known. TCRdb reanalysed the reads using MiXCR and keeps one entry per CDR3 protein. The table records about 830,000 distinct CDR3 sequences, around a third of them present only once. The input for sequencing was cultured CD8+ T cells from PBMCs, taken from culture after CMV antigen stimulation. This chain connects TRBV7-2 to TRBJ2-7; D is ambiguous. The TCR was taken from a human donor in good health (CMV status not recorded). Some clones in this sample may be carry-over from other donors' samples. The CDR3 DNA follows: TGTGCCAGCAGCCTAACCCTCGTTTACAGTAGTGAGCAGTACTTC. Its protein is CASSLTLVYSSEQYF.